This T cell receptor beta chain was recorded in a study of Ad26.COV2.S vaccination and SARS-CoV-2 variants. Across the study: Each vaccinee took Ad26.COV2.S intramuscularly, once or twice 56 days apart. Regarding the study as a whole: The study found higher spike-specific TCR breadth in vaccine than placebo recipients.

Clones were read by immunoSEQ multiplex PCR, and TCRdb kept only the in-frame ones, dropping some. The sample consists of 450,000 to 550,000 clones, about nine tenths of them appearing once. CDR3 length: 15 residues. V was shortened by 6 bases and J by 0 bases, with 9 bases between the two germline ends. Germline CDR1 and CDR2: MNHEY and SVGAGI. The treatment: around 19 received Ad26.COV2.S at low or high dose, single or two shots; roughly five received placebo; per-sample allocation not given. Sampling was performed 63 days after the first vaccine or placebo injection. An 18-55-year-old adult in Boston served as donor. Turning to this clone: Its antigen is still unknown.

The sample consisted of peripheral blood, taken in a trial of Ad26.COV2.S vaccine versus placebo. The chain carries TRBV6-5 and TRBJ2-6; TRBD2 might be the D (5 bases). This TCR derives from a person aged 18-65 years who received the Ad26.COV2.S COVID-19 vaccine or a placebo. The CDR3 loop reads CASRDTSSGANVLTF. The CDR3, as DNA: TGTGCCAGCAGAGACACTAGCTCTGGGGCCAACGTCCTGACTTTC.